This T cell receptor beta chain was observed in a study of blood T cell repertoires in COVID-19. The germline V gene encodes CDR1 SGHNT and CDR2 YYREEE (reference sequence). The CDR3 has 14 residues. V was shortened by 4 bases and J by 2 bases, with 12 bases between the two germline ends. Sequenced by immunoSEQ multiplex PCR; TCRdb stores in-frame clones only, minus some. The table records over 200,000 clones, 86% of them present only once. This receptor was taken from a woman in her forties or fifties in a cohort exposed to, infected with or recovered from COVID-19 (not recorded which). This chain connects TRBV5-4 to TRBJ2-5; no definite D call. The sequenced sample was PBMCs or T cells enriched from blood (not recorded which). CDR3 sequence reads: CASSVKTQQETQYF. The DNA for the CDR3 is TGTGCCAGCAGCGTCAAGACTCAACAAGAGACCCAGTACTTC.